These 24 T cell receptor beta chains originate from one sample sequenced in a study of T-cell memory formation after mild COVID-19. TCRdb reprocessed the 5' RACE reads via MiXCR and lists one record per CDR3 protein. Of hundreds of thousands of distinct CDR3 sequences listed, around 27% are singletons. Sequencing was done on a sample of PBMCs or a T cell subset sorted from them (not recorded which). The receptors derive from an adult woman who had mild COVID-19 (a few samples of this study predate the infection). Cell type and time point are not known.

The chain joins TRBV5-1 to TRBJ2-3; 9 bases agree with TRBD2. The CDR3 is 14 residues long. Germline CDR1 reads SGHRS; CDR2 reads YFSETQ. With V trimmed by 4 bases and J by 6 bases, 6 bases remained unmatched. The DNA for the CDR3 is TGCGCCAGCAGCGGTAGCGGGGGCATTGATACGCAGTATTTT. Protein sequence: CASSGSGGIDTQYF. The full variable domain, its missing parts supplied by reference TRBV5-1 and TRBJ2-3, is KAGVTQTPRYLIKTRGQQVTLSCSPISGHRSVSWYQQTPGQGLQFLFEYFSETQRNKGNFPGRFSGRQFSNSRSEMNVSTLELGDSALYLCASSGSGGIDTQYFGPGTRLTVL.

J is TRBJ1-4 and V is TRBV3-1; the match to TRBD1 covers 8 bases. J lost 14 bases, V lost 0 bases, and 14 bases had no gene match. Germline CDR1 reads LGHDT; CDR2 reads YNNKEL (reference sequence). CDR3 size: 16 residues. As DNA, the CDR3 is TGTGCCAGCAGCCAAGATCGAGGACAGGGTTGGTCAGGCCTGTTTTTT. Encoded protein: CASSQDRGQGWSGLFF.

This clonotype was observed a handful of times. The rearrangement links TRBV9 to TRBJ2-5; 7 nucleotides agree with TRBD1. The germline V gene encodes CDR1 SGDLS and CDR2 YYNGEE. With 0 bases clipped from V and 5 bases from J, the junction kept 7 bases outside the gene matches. This CDR3 spans 15 amino acids. The CDR3 nucleotides are TGTGCCAGCAGCGTAGCGACAGGGCCTGGGGAGACCCAGTACTTC. Its translation: CASSVATGPGETQYF.

This clonotype was seen a few times. This chain links TRBV20-1 with TRBJ2-5, with TRBD1 matching 7 bases. CDR1 DFQATT and CDR2 SNEGSKA come from the germline V gene (reference sequence). The CDR3 length is 14 residues. The V segment lost 2 bases and the J segment 1 base; nucleotides outside the gene matches: 4. The CDR3 region has the DNA TGCAGTGCTAGACAAACAGGGGTCCAAGAGACCCAGTACTTC. Translated, it gives CSARQTGVQETQYF.

V and J are TRBV5-4 and TRBJ1-2; D call uncertain. Germline V gene lookup returns CDR1 SGHNT and CDR2 YYREEE (reference sequence). CDR3 length equals 15 residues. The V end lost 1 base, the J end lost 7 bases, and 17 bases lay between the germline ends. The CDR3 region has the DNA TGTGCCAGCAGCTTGAGGTACGGCTCCTCCCGTGGCTACACCTTC. It encodes CASSLRYGSSRGYTF.

The sample holds a few counts of this clonotype. V gene TRBV7-2 combines with J gene TRBJ1-2; D is unresolved. Trimming took 5 bases from V and 2 from J, leaving 12 bases between them. The CDR3 loop spans 14 amino acids. Germline V gives CDR1 SGHTA, CDR2 FQGNSA. CDR3 sequence (DNA): TGTGCCAGCAGCCCGGGGTTGGGGAACTATGGCTACACCTTC. This gives the protein CASSPGLGNYGYTF. Together with reference TRBV7-2 and TRBJ1-2, the CDR3 gives the full variable domain: GAGVSQSPSNKVTEKGKDVELRCDPISGHTALYWYRQSLGQGLEFLIYFQGNSAPDKSGLPSDRFSAERTGGSVSTLTIQRTQQEDSAVYLCASSPGLGNYGYTFGSGTRLTVV.

This clonotype was counted a few times. The rearrangement joins TRBV24-1 to TRBJ1-6; no clear D. Germline CDR1 and CDR2: KGHDR and SFDVKD. This CDR3 has 13 residues. V was trimmed by 4 bases and J by 6 bases, leaving 6 bases between them. CDR3 residues: CATSEQPNSPLHF. The CDR3 DNA reads TGTGCCACCAGTGAACAGCCTAATTCACCCCTCCACTTT.

This clonotype has more than one count but fewer than ten. The chain couples TRBV6-5 to TRBJ1-2; no clear D gene. Trimming removed 0 bases at V and 0 bases at J, with 5 bases between. The CDR3 runs to 14 residues. Germline values: CDR1 MNHEY, CDR2 SVGAGI. The CDR3 sequence: CASSYSASNYGYTF. The CDR3 DNA follows: TGTGCCAGCAGTTACTCGGCTTCTAACTATGGCTACACCTTC.

A single count supports this clonotype. The rearrangement links TRBV24-1 to TRBJ2-1, with 7 bases aligning to TRBD2. Germline V gene lookup returns CDR1 KGHDR and CDR2 SFDVKD. After removal of 0 bases from V and 8 bases from J, the junction contained 9 bases not matched to a gene. This CDR3 has 16 residues. The CDR3 sequence is CATSDLGRGLLYEQFF. The CDR3 DNA follows: TGTGCCACCAGTGATTTGGGGAGGGGATTATTATATGAGCAGTTCTTC.

The V and J genes are TRBV7-2 and TRBJ2-7; 10 bases agree with TRBD1. The germline CDR1 and CDR2 sequences are SGHTA and FQGNSA. The CDR3 contains 14 residues. The junction had 4 bases not matched to a gene; V was cut back by 4 bases and J by 4 bases. CDR3 bases: TGTGCCAGCAGCTCCGACAGGGGGCGGTACGAGCAGTACTTC. Translation gives CASSSDRGRYEQYF. The full variable domain, completed using reference TRBV7-2 and TRBJ2-7, is GAGVSQSPSNKVTEKGKDVELRCDPISGHTALYWYRQSLGQGLEFLIYFQGNSAPDKSGLPSDRFSAERTGGSVSTLTIQRTQQEDSAVYLCASSSDRGRYEQYFGPGTRLTVT.

The rearrangement links TRBV7-9 to TRBJ2-5, with D possibly being TRBD2 (5 bases). Germline V gives CDR1 SEHNR, CDR2 FQNEAQ (reference sequence). This CDR3 is built from 17 residues. V was trimmed by 4 bases and J by 0 bases, leaving 18 bases between them. The CDR3 nucleotides are TGTGCCAGCAGCTCCGGGAATCCCACACAGTACCAAGAGACCCAGTACTTC. Amino acids: CASSSGNPTQYQETQYF.

This clonotype was found a few times. This chain connects TRBV27 to TRBJ2-7; D may be TRBD1 or TRBD2 (5 bases each). The V gene's germline CDR1 is MNHEY and CDR2 SMNVEV (reference sequence). The CDR3 spans 15 residues. V lost 6 bases to trimming and J lost 3 bases, with 18 bases between them. The CDR3 DNA is TGTGCCAGCAGCCCAGACCCGGGACGGCTCTACGAGCAGTACTTC. Translating it yields CASSPDPGRLYEQYF.

The table lists this clonotype with a few counts. This rearrangement joins TRBV12-3 or TRBV12-4 to TRBJ2-2; 12 bases fit TRBD2. V lost 6 bases to trimming and J lost 6 bases; unmatched junction nucleotides: 5. The CDR3 is 15 residues long. CDR3 sequence reads: CASRMTSGRSGELFF. In DNA, the CDR3 is TGTGCCAGCAGAATGACTAGCGGGAGATCCGGGGAGCTGTTTTTT.

This clonotype appeared a few times. The chain combines TRBV5-1 with TRBJ2-5; tentative D call: TRBD1 (5 bases). The CDR3 runs to 13 residues. The V end was cut by 7 bases, the J end by 1 base, with 11 bases between. Germline V gives CDR1 SGHRS, CDR2 YFSETQ. In nucleotides, the CDR3 is TGCGCCAGCCGACAGCCTTCCCAAGAGACCCAGTACTTC. It yields the protein CASRQPSQETQYF.

The V and J genes are TRBV7-9 and TRBJ2-2; a possible D gene is TRBD1 (7 bases). Germline V gene sequence: CDR1 SEHNR, CDR2 FQNEAQ (reference sequence). Trimming left V 5 bases short and J 5 bases short, with 18 bases between. This CDR3 is 16 amino acids long. Written as DNA, the CDR3 is TGTGCCAGCAGCGCTGACCGCGGGACAGTGACCGGGGAGCTGTTTTTT. This translates into CASSADRGTVTGELFF.

This chain links TRBV19 with TRBJ2-5, with D tentatively TRBD2 (7 bases). V was cut by 10 bases and J by 2 bases, with 14 bases left in between. Germline V gene data show CDR1 as LNHDA and CDR2 as SQIVND (reference sequence). The CDR3 sequence is 13 residues long. Here the CDR3 DNA reads TGTGCCACTTCGGGGGGCCTGCAAGAGACCCAGTACTTC. The encoded protein is CATSGGLQETQYF.

This sequence joins TRBV7-2 and TRBJ1-1, with D possibly TRBD1 on 5 matching bases. The V gene lost 3 bases and the J gene lost 2 bases, with 10 bases spanning the gap. CDR1 and CDR2 (germline): SGHTA, FQGNSA. The CDR3 has 14 amino acids. The CDR3 sequence: CASSFTGTNTEAFF. For the CDR3, the DNA is TGTGCCAGCAGCTTTACAGGTACTAACACTGAAGCTTTCTTT. Complete variable domain (other parts from reference TRBV7-2 and TRBJ1-1): GAGVSQSPSNKVTEKGKDVELRCDPISGHTALYWYRQSLGQGLEFLIYFQGNSAPDKSGLPSDRFSAERTGGSVSTLTIQRTQQEDSAVYLCASSFTGTNTEAFFGQGTRLTVV.

This clonotype showed up just a few times. This sequence joins TRBV4-2 and TRBJ2-7; D possibly corresponds to TRBD1 (5 bases). Trimming took 0 bases from V and 0 from J, leaving 9 bases between them. Germline loops: CDR1 LGHNA, CDR2 YNFKEQ. CDR3 length: 15 residues. CDR3 region: CASSQDLQGSYEQYF. CDR3 in DNA: TGTGCCAGCAGCCAAGATCTTCAGGGCTCCTACGAGCAGTACTTC.

This clonotype was counted between two and nine times. The chain links TRBV29-1 to TRBJ2-5; 9 nucleotides line up with TRBD2. Germline CDR1 SQVTM, CDR2 ANQGSEA. V lost 0 bases, J lost 0 bases, and 5 bases stayed unmatched. This CDR3 has 16 residues. CDR3 DNA: TGCAGCGTTGAAGATCCCAGCGGGGGGTACCAAGAGACCCAGTACTTC. Protein: CSVEDPSGGYQETQYF.

This chain links TRBV28 with TRBJ2-7, with TRBD1 identical over 8 bases. Trimming removed 2 bases from V and 5 bases from J; junction bases left unmatched: 8. The CDR3 spans 15 residues. Germline V gene data show CDR1 as MDHEN and CDR2 as SYDVKM. CDR3 nucleotides: TGTGCCAGCAGTTTAATTGGGACAGGAGGGGACGAGCAGTACTTC. Translation gives CASSLIGTGGDEQYF.

This chain links TRBV7-2 with TRBJ1-5; 8 bases line up with TRBD1. The CDR3 runs to 16 residues. V dropped 3 bases and J dropped 6; count of bases not matched to a gene: 10. Germline CDR1 SGHTA, CDR2 FQGNSA. CDR3 bases: TGTGCCAGCAGCTTGGGGGACAGGATCGGTGCTCAGCCCCAGCATTTT. This translates into CASSLGDRIGAQPQHF.

This clonotype was seen only a few times. The chain employs TRBV5-1 and TRBJ2-3; the match to TRBD2 covers 9 bases. The germline V gene has CDR1 SGHRS and CDR2 YFSETQ. V gave up 4 bases and J gave up 0 bases; unmatched junction bases: 15. This CDR3 has 19 amino acids. CDR3 region: CASSVNEGLAMSSTDTQYF. The DNA of the CDR3 is TGCGCCAGCAGCGTAAACGAGGGACTAGCCATGTCAAGCACAGATACGCAGTATTTT.

The table lists this clonotype with a few counts. This sequence joins TRBV5-1 and TRBJ2-2, with D hard to call. The length of the CDR3 is 14 residues. V lost 0 bases and J 2 bases, leaving 5 bases between the germline ends. In germline, CDR1 is SGHRS, CDR2 YFSETQ. The CDR3 DNA is TGCGCCAGCAGCTTGGCTCTAAACACCGGGGAGCTGTTTTTT. This translates into CASSLALNTGELFF. Combining the CDR3 with reference TRBV5-1 and TRBJ2-2 gives the whole variable domain KAGVTQTPRYLIKTRGQQVTLSCSPISGHRSVSWYQQTPGQGLQFLFEYFSETQRNKGNFPGRFSGRQFSNSRSEMNVSTLELGDSALYLCASSLALNTGELFFGEGSRLTVL.

This clonotype has ten or more counts. The CDR3 protein is CASSHTGSSYNEQFF. The CDR3 bases are TGTGCCAGCAGCCACACAGGGAGCTCCTACAATGAGCAGTTCTTC. The chain couples TRBV6-5 to TRBJ2-1; D possibly corresponds to TRBD1 (6 bases). V lost 6 bases to trimming and J lost 0 bases, with 12 bases between them. The CDR3 runs to 15 residues. Germline values: CDR1 MNHEY, CDR2 SVGAGI.